This TCR beta chain stems from a study of T cell responses to AZD1222 COVID-19 vaccine. Libraries were prepared by immunoSEQ multiplex PCR; TCRdb keeps only in-frame clonotypes and omits some of them. The sample has 120,000 or so clones; approximately 94% are singletons. Concerning this clone: Its antigen is unidentified.

Germline V gives CDR1 LGHDT, CDR2 YNNKEL (reference sequence). CDR3 length: 13 amino acids. Trimming removed 5 bases from V and 6 bases from J; junction bases left unmatched: 5. Study conclusions and caveats: Mapped onto spike, vaccine-associated CD4 TCRs spanned it and were dominant at 160-218 and 743-854.

The material sequenced was peripheral blood, taken 28 days after the second AZD1222 dose. V gene TRBV3-1 (or the pseudogene TRBV3-2) combines with J gene TRBJ1-2; 8 positions match TRBD1. This receptor was obtained from an adult who received the AZD1222 COVID-19 vaccine. Here the CDR3 DNA reads TGTGCCAGCAGCGCCGCCAGGGGGCATGGCTACACCTTC. This gives the protein CASSAARGHGYTF.